Each of the 11 T cell receptor beta chains below was sequenced from the same sample in a study of T cell repertoires in cytomegalovirus infection. TCRdb analysed the reads with MiXCR anew, one entry per CDR3 protein. This repertoire shows about 230,000 distinct CDR3 sequences, over 20% found once; its top ten account for around a sixth. Sequenced sample: CD8+ T cells from PBMCs. The receptors were gathered from a human donor in good health (CMV status not recorded). Some clones in this sample may be carry-over from other donors' samples.

The chain uses TRBV13 and TRBJ2-5; possibly TRBD2 for D (5 bases). Trimming removed 4 bases at V and 5 bases at J, with 17 bases between. In germline, CDR1 is PRHDT, CDR2 FYEKMQ (reference sequence). The CDR3 consists of 15 residues. CDR3 residues: CASSSDLSGMETQYF. CDR3 coding DNA: TGTGCCAGCAGCTCAGACCTTTCGGGGATGGAGACCCAGTACTTC.

This clonotype was counted a few times. This sequence joins TRBV20-1 and TRBJ2-7, with 10 bases fitting TRBD1. J lost 1 base, V lost 4 bases, and 1 base had no gene match. In germline, CDR1 is DFQATT, CDR2 SNEGSKA (reference sequence). CDR3 length: 13 amino acids. The CDR3 nucleotides read TGCAGTGCTAAGGGACAGGGGTCCTACGAGCAGTACTTC. The encoded protein is CSAKGQGSYEQYF.

This clonotype turned up a few times. The rearrangement joins TRBV10-3 to TRBJ2-3, with D hard to call. CDR3 length: 14 residues. The germline V gene has CDR1 ENHRY and CDR2 SYGVKD. Deletions cut 6 bases from V and 6 bases from J, with 16 bases between. The CDR3 nucleotides read TGTGCCATCAGCAACCTGGACCCTTTGGATACGCAGTATTTT. This sequence encodes CAISNLDPLDTQYF.

The chain is built from TRBV13 and TRBJ2-3, with 9 bases matching TRBD2. V was clipped by 6 bases and J by 4 bases; unmatched bases: 8. This CDR3 contains 15 residues. Germline V CDR1 and CDR2: PRHDT, FYEKMQ (reference sequence). The CDR3 reads CASSSAGGQADTQYF. CDR3 in DNA: TGTGCCAGCAGTTCGGCGGGGGGGCAAGCAGATACGCAGTATTTT.

This clonotype was seen many times. This rearrangement joins TRBV19 to TRBJ1-1; 10 bases match TRBD1. CDR1 and CDR2 from the germline V gene are LNHDA and SQIVND (reference sequence). The V gene end was trimmed by 9 bases and the J gene end by 1 base; junction bases not matched to a gene: 5. CDR3 size: 14 residues. The CDR3 coding sequence is TGTGCCAGCAGCCGGGACAGGGGGAACACTGAAGCTTTCTTT. It codes for CASSRDRGNTEAFF.

This clonotype was detected ten times or more. The CDR3 here is CASSLTGGFTEAFF. In nucleotides, the CDR3 is TGTGCCAGCAGTTTAACAGGGGGCTTCACTGAAGCTTTCTTT. The chain combines TRBV12-3 or TRBV12-4 with TRBJ1-1, with TRBD1 identical over 9 bases. The CDR3 is made up of 14 amino acids. V was pared by 2 bases and J by 4 bases, with 2 bases of the junction left unmatched.

This clonotype was seen repeatedly, ten times or more. The V and J genes are TRBV2 and TRBJ2-7, with D possibly being TRBD2 (6 bases). V was trimmed by 8 bases and J by 5 bases, leaving 13 bases between them. CDR1 and CDR2 (germline): SNHLY, FYNNEI. This CDR3 contains 12 residues. CDR3 loop: CASLGLGDEQYF. CDR3 sequence (DNA): TGTGCCAGCCTGGGACTTGGTGACGAGCAGTACTTC.

This clonotype was observed a handful of times. V is TRBV4-1 and J is TRBJ1-1, with D possibly TRBD1 on 6 matching bases. The CDR3 is 13 residues long. Germline lookup yields CDR1 MGHRA and CDR2 YSYEKL. Trimming took off 3 bases at V and 3 bases at J, with 8 bases between the two ends. CDR3: CASSHPGDTEAFF. DNA for the CDR3: TGCGCCAGCAGCCACCCAGGGGACACTGAAGCTTTCTTT.

The chain recombines TRBV29-1 with TRBJ1-2; unclear D gene. V lost 6 bases, J lost 0 bases, and 8 bases lay in between. Germline values: CDR1 SQVTM, CDR2 ANQGSEA. CDR3 length: 12 amino acids. CDR3 in amino acids: CSVELANYGYTF. The CDR3, as DNA: TGCAGCGTCGAATTAGCTAACTATGGCTACACCTTC.

This clonotype showed up many times. This chain connects TRBV4-1 to TRBJ2-1, with D hard to call. The germline CDR1 and CDR2 sequences are MGHRA and YSYEKL. Trimming shortened V by 4 bases and J by 8 bases, and 15 bases separated the two germline ends. The CDR3 has 14 amino acids. The CDR3 region has the DNA TGCGCCAGCAGCCCTAATACCCCTACGGATGAGCAGTTCTTC. Translation: CASSPNTPTDEQFF.

This chain uses TRBV14 with TRBJ2-5; D gene unclear. The CDR3 is 16 residues long. The V gene's germline CDR1 is SGHDN and CDR2 FVKESK. V was pared by 0 bases and J by 3 bases, with 14 bases between. The CDR3 is CASSQEERRRKETQYF. The CDR3 coding sequence is TGTGCCAGCAGCCAAGAAGAGAGAAGGAGAAAAGAGACCCAGTACTTC.